This T cell receptor beta chain originates from a study of blood T cell repertoires in COVID-19. Here immunoSEQ multiplex PCR was the method, and the copy in TCRdb shows in-frame clones only, minus some. The sample shows 85,000 to 100,000 clones, around 80% of them seen only once. CDR1 is SGHVS, CDR2 FNYEAQ, per germline. The CDR3 covers 14 residues. Trimming took 0 bases from V and 10 from J, leaving 13 bases between them. Sequencing was carried out using peripheral blood. This clonotype originated in a man aged 50 or older who had recovered from COVID-19. J is TRBJ2-1 and V is TRBV7-6; D uncertain. The DNA of the CDR3 is TGTGCCAGCAGCTTAGCTAACCGGGTCGGGGAGCAGTTCTTC. Protein product: CASSLANRVGEQFF. Filled out from reference TRBV7-6 and TRBJ2-1, the complete variable domain reads GAGVSQSPRYKVTKRGQDVALRCDPISGHVSLYWYRQALGQGPEFLTYFNYEAQQDKSGLPNDRFSAERPEGSISTLTIQRTEQRDSAMYRCASSLANRVGEQFFGPGTRLTVL.